These 8 T cell receptor beta chains originate from one sample sequenced in a study of T cell responses to AZD1222 COVID-19 vaccine. Libraries were prepared by immunoSEQ multiplex PCR; TCRdb keeps only in-frame clonotypes and omits some of them. The sample has about 180,000 clones; 85% to 90% are singletons. Source: peripheral blood, taken on day 0 of AZD1222 vaccination. The origin of the receptors is an adult in good health.

V gene TRBV6-6 combines with J gene TRBJ1-2; 9 bases map to TRBD1. V lost 2 bases and J lost 8; bases outside the gene matches: 9. The CDR3 is made up of 15 amino acids. Per the germline V gene, CDR1 is MNHNY and CDR2 is SVGAGI (reference sequence). The CDR3 DNA is TGTGCCAGCAGTTACCTGGGACAGGGAGAGGCCGGCTACACCTTC. Amino acids: CASSYLGQGEAGYTF.

The chain combines TRBV29-1 with TRBJ2-1; D unresolved. The length of the CDR3 is 11 residues. CDR1 SQVTM and CDR2 ANQGSEA come from the germline V gene. Trimming pared 3 bases from V and 7 bases from J, leaving 7 bases between. Here the CDR3 reads CSVEVRNEQFF. For the CDR3, the DNA is TGCAGCGTTGAGGTCCGGAATGAGCAGTTCTTC.

The chain is built from TRBV7-2 and TRBJ1-1; unclear D gene. This CDR3 is built from 11 residues. Germline V gene lookup returns CDR1 SGHTA and CDR2 FQGNSA. V lost 8 bases and J 1 base, leaving 5 bases between the germline ends. CDR3 in DNA: TGTGCCAGCCGTAGGAACACTGAAGCTTTCTTT. This gives the protein CASRRNTEAFF.

This rearrangement joins TRBV3-1 (or the pseudogene TRBV3-2) to TRBJ2-5; D is unresolved. V was shortened by 1 base and J by 4 bases, with 10 bases between the two germline ends. Germline assignment: CDR1 LGHDT and CDR2 YNNKEL (reference sequence). This CDR3 is 14 amino acids long. CDR3 region: CASSQGDSPETQYF. In DNA, the CDR3 is TGTGCCAGCAGCCAAGGTGATAGCCCAGAGACCCAGTACTTC.

The genes are TRBV4-1 and TRBJ2-5; TRBD2 might be the D (5 bases). The CDR3 has 15 amino acids. V was clipped by 1 base and J by 5 bases, with 14 bases between them. In germline, CDR1 is MGHRA, CDR2 YSYEKL. The CDR3 nucleotides are TGCGCCAGCAGCCAAGGTCTAAGAAGGGAGGAGACCCAGTACTTC. Its protein product is CASSQGLRREETQYF.

V gene TRBV6-5 combines with J gene TRBJ2-7, with TRBD1 matching over 9 bases. Germline CDR1 is MNHEY and CDR2 is SVGAGI. The CDR3 is made up of 13 amino acids. V was clipped by 5 bases and J by 6 bases; unmatched bases: 5. CDR3 amino acids: CASSRTGEGEQYF. The CDR3 DNA follows: TGTGCCAGCAGTCGGACAGGGGAGGGCGAGCAGTACTTC.

The rearrangement links TRBV2 to TRBJ2-7; D is unresolved. CDR3 size: 12 residues. Germline CDR1 SNHLY, CDR2 FYNNEI. With 0 bases removed from V and 5 bases from J, the gap between germline ends came to 5 bases. This chain's CDR3 is CASSEAGNEQYF. CDR3 sequence (DNA): TGTGCCAGCAGTGAAGCCGGTAACGAGCAGTACTTC.

The CDR3 reads CASSLDPSRAFF. The DNA of the CDR3 is TGTGCCAGCAGCTTGGACCCCAGTCGGGCTTTCTTT. J is TRBJ1-1 and V is TRBV5-6; D is unresolved. V was cut by 0 bases and J by 11 bases, with 11 bases left in between. From germline, CDR1 is SGHDT and CDR2 YYEEEE. This CDR3 has 12 amino acids.